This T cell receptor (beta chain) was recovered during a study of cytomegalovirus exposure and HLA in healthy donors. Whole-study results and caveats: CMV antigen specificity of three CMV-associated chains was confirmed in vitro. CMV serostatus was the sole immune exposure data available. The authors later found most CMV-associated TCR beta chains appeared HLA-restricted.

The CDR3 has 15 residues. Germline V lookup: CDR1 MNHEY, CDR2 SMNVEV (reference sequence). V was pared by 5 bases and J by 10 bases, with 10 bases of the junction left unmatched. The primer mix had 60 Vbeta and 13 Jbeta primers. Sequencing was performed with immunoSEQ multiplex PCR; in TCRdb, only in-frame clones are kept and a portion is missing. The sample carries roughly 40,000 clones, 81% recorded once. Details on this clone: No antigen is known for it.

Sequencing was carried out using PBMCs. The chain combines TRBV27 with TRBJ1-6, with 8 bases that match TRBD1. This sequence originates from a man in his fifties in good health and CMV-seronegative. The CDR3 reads CASSRKDRVDSPLHF. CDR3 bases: TGTGCCAGCAGTAGGAAGGACAGGGTTGACTCACCCCTCCACTTT.